Described below is a single TCR beta chain sequence and its context. Antigen specificity is unknown. This sample was included in a study of CD8 T cells in ankylosing spondylitis. A quantitative 5'-RACE method, one with molecular barcodes, was used to make TCR beta libraries. Via MiXCR, TCRdb re-called the 5' RACE reads, giving one row per CDR3 protein. The profile shows around 160,000 distinct CDR3 sequences, more than 9% of them singletons. V lost 4 bases, J lost 1 base, and 14 bases lay in between. This CDR3 contains 15 residues. Per germline, CDR1 SGHKS and CDR2 YYEKEE (reference sequence). Study conclusions and caveats: Reactive arthritis synovial fluid and blood were previously reported to contain some motif variants.

This rearrangement joins TRBV5-5 to TRBJ1-2; D may be TRBD1 (5 bases). The receptor was isolated from a male donor with ankylosing spondylitis or in good health (not recorded which). The specimen sequenced was blood, either unsorted or a sorted T cell fraction (not recorded which). The CDR3 DNA reads TGTGCCAGCAGCGTGGGGGACGGCAGTAACTATGGCTACACCTTC. Translating gives CASSVGDGSNYGYTF.